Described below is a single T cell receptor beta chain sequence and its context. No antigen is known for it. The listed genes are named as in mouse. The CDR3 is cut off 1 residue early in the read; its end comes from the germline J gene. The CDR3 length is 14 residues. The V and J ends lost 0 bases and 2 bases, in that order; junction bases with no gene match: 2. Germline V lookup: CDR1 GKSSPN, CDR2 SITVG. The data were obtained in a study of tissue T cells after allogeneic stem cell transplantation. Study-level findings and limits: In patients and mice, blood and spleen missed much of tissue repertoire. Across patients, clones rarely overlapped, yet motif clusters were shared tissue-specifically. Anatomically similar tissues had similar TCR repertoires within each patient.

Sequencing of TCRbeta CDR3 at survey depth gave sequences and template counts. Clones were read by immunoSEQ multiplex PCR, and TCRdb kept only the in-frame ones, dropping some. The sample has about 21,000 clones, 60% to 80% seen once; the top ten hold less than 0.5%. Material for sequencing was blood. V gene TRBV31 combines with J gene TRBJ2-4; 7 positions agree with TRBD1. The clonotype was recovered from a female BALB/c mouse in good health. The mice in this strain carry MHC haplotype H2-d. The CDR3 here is CAWSLGTDQNTLYF. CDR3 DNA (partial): TGTGCCTGGAGTCTCGGGACAGATCAAAACACCTTGTAC.